This TCR beta chain was obtained from a study of identical twins. General study points: For monozygotic twins, models underestimated out-of-frame TCR alpha sharing.

TCRdb used MiXCR to reprocess the 5' RACE reads, holding one entry per CDR3 protein. The sample has roughly 470,000 distinct CDR3 sequences, approximately 14% seen once. This clonotype was observed a few times. Its antigen is unidentified. This CDR3 has 16 amino acids. After removal of 0 bases from V and 3 bases from J, the junction contained 7 bases not matched to a gene. CDR1 is LGHNA, CDR2 YSLEER, per germline. This sample was also put to use in a study of yellow fever vaccine responses in identical twins.

The source material was CD4+ T cells sorted from blood. The chain is built from TRBV4-3 and TRBJ2-7; 8 bases agree with TRBD2. The TCR was taken from a woman in her late teens or twenties in good health. The chain's CDR3 is CASSQDLRLAGYEQYF. The CDR3 DNA reads as TGCGCCAGCAGCCAAGATCTGCGGCTAGCGGGCTACGAGCAGTACTTC.